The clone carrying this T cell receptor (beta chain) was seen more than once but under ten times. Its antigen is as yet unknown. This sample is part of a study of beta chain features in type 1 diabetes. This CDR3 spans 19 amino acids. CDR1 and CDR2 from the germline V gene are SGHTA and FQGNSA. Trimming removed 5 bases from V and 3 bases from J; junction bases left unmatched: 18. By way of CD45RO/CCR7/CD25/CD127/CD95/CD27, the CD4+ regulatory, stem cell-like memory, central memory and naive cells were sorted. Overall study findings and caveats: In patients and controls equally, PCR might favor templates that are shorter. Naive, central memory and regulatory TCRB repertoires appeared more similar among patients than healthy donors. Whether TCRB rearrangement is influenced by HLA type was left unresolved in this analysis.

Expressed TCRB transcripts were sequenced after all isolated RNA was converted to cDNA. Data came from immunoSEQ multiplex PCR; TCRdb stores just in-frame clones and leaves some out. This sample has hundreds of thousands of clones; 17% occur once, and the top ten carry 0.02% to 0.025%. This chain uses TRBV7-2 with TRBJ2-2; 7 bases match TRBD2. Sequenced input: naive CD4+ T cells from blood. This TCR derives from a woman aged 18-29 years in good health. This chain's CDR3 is CASSPGRTSQEWDTGELFF. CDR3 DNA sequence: TGTGCCAGCAGCCCGGGGAGGACTAGTCAGGAGTGGGACACCGGGGAGCTGTTTTTT.